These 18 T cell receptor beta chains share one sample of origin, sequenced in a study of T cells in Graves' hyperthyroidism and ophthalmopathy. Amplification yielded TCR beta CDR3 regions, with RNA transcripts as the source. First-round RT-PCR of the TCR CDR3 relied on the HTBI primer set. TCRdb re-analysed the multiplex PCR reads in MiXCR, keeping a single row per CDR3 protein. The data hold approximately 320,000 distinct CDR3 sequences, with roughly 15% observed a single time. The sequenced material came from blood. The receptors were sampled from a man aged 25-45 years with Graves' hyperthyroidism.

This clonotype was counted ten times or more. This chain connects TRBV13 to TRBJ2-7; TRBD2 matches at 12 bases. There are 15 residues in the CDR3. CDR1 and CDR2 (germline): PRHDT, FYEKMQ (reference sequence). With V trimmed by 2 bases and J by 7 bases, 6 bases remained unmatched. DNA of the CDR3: TGTGCCAGCAGCTTACGACTAGCGGGAGACGGGGAGCAGTACTTC. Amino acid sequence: CASSLRLAGDGEQYF.

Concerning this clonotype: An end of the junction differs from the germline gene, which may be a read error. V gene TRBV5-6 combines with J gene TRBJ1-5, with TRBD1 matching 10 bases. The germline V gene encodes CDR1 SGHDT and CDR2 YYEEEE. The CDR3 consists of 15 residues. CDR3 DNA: TGTGCCAGCAGTCCGGCGGGACAGGGGAATCGGCCCCAGCATTTT. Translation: CASSPAGQGNRPQHF.

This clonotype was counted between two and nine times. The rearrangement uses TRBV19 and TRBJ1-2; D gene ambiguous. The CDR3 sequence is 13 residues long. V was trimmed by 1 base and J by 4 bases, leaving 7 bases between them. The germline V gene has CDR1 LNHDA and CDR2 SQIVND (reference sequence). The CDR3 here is CASSIGRVYGYTF. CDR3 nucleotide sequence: TGTGCCAGTAGTATAGGCAGAGTCTATGGCTACACCTTC.

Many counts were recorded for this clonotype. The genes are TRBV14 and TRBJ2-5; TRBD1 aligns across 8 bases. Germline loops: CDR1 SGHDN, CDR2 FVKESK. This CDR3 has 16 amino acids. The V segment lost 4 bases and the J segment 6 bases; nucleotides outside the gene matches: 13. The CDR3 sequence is CASSLTGRGLTKTQYF. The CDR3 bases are TGTGCCAGCAGCCTTACAGGCAGGGGGCTAACGAAGACCCAGTACTTC.

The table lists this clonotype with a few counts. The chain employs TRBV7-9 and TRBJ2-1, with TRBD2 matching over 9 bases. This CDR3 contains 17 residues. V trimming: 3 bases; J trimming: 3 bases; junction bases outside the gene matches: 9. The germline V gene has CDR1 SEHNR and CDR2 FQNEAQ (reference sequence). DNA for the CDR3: TGTGCCAGCAGCTTGGGAACTAGCGGGCGGCTCTACAATGAGCAGTTCTTC. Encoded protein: CASSLGTSGRLYNEQFF.

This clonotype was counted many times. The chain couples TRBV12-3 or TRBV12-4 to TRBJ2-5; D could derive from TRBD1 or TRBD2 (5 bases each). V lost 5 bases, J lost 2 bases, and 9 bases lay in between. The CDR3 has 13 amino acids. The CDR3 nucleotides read TGTGCCAGCAGTCCCGAGGGGCAAGAGACCCAGTACTTC. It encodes CASSPEGQETQYF.

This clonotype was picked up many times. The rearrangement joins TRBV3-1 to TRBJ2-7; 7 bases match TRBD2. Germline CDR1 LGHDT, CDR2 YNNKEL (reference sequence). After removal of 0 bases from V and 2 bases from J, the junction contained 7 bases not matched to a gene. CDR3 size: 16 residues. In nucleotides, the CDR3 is TGTGCCAGCAGCCAAGATCCCAGCGGGGCAACCTACGAGCAGTACTTC. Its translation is CASSQDPSGATYEQYF.

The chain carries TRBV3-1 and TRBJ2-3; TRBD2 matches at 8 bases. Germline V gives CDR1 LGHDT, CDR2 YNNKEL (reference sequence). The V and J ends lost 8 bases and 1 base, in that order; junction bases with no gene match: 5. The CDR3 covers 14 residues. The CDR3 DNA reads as TGTGCCAGCGAGGCTAGCGGGCGCACAGATACGCAGTATTTT. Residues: CASEASGRTDTQYF.

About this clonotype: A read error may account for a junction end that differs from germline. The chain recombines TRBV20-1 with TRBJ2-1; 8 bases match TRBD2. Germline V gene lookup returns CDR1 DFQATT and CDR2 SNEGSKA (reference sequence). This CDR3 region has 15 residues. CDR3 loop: CSAGPGSGGGNEQSF. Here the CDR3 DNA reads TGCAGTGCCGGACCGGGGAGCGGGGGAGGCAATGAGCAGTCCTTC.

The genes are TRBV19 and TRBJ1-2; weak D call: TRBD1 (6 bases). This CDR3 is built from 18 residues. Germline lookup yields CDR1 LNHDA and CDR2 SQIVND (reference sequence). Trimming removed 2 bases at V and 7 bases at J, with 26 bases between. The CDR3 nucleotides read TGTGCCAGTAGTATAATTAACACCATGGGGGGGGCGCATCGTGGCTACACCTTC. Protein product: CASSIINTMGGAHRGYTF.

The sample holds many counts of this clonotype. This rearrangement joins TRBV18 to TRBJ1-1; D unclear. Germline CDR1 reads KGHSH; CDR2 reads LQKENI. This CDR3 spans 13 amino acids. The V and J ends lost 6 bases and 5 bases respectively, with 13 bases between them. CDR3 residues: CASSQTSETEAFF. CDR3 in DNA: TGTGCCAGCTCCCAAACAAGTGAGACTGAAGCTTTCTTT.

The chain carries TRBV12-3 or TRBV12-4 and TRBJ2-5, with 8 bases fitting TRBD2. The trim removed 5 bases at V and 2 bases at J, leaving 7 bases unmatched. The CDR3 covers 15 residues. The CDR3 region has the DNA TGTGCCAGCAGTCCACTAGCGGATCGTCAAGAGACCCAGTACTTC. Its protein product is CASSPLADRQETQYF.

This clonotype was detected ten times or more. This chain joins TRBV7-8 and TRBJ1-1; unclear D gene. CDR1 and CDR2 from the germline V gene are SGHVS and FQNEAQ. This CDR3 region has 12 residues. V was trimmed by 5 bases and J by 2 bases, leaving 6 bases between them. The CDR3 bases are TGTGCCAGCAGCGGAGCCAACACTGAAGCTTTCTTT. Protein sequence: CASSGANTEAFF.

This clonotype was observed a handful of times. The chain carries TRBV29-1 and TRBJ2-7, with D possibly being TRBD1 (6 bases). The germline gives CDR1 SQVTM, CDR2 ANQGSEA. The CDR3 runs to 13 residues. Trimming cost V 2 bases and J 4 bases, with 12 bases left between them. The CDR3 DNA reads TGCAGCGTTGAATGGGGGACAACTTACGAGCAGTACTTC. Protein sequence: CSVEWGTTYEQYF.

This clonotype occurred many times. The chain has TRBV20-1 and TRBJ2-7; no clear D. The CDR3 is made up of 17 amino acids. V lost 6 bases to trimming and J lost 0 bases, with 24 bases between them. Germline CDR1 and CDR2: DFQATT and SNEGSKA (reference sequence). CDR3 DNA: TGCAGTGCCACACCAACCCTACCCCTATCTAGCTCCTACGAGCAGTACTTC. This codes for CSATPTLPLSSSYEQYF.

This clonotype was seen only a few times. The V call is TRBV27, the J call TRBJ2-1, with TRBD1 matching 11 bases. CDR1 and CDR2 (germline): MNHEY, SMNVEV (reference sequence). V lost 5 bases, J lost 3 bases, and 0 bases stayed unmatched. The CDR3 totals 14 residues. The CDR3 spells CASSGTGGYNEQFF. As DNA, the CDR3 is TGTGCCAGCAGTGGGACAGGGGGCTACAATGAGCAGTTCTTC.

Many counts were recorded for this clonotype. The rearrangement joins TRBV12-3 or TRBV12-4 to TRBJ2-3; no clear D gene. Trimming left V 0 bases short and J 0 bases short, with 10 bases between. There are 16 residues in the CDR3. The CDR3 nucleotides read TGTGCCAGCAGTTTAGCCCCCGGCAGGAGCACAGATACGCAGTATTTT. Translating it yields CASSLAPGRSTDTQYF.

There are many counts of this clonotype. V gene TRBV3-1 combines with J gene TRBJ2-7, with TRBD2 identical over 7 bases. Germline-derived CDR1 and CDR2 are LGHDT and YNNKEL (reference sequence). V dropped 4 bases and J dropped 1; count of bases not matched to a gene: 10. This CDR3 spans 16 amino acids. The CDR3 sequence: CASSPTLAGRSYEQYF. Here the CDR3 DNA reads TGTGCCAGCAGCCCAACTTTAGCGGGCAGGTCCTACGAGCAGTACTTC.